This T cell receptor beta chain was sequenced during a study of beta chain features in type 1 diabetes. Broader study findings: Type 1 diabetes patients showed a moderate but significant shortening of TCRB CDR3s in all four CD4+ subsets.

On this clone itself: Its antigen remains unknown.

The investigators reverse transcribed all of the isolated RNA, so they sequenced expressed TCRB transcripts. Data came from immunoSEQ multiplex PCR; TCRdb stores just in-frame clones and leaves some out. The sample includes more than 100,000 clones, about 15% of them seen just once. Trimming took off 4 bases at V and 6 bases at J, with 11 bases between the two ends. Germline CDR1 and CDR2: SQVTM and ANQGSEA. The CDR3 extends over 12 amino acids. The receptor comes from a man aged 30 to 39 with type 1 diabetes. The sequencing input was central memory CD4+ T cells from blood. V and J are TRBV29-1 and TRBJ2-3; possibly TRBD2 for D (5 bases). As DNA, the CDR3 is TGCAGCGTTGTTGAGGGAAGGGATACGCAGTATTTT. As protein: CSVVEGRDTQYF.